The 10 T cell receptor beta chains presented below share a single source sample, sequenced in a study of T cells in Graves' hyperthyroidism and ophthalmopathy. Amplified TCR beta CDR3 regions derived from RNA transcripts. A first-round RT-PCR of the TCR CDR3 used the HTBI primer set. MiXCR was run by TCRdb on the multiplex PCR reads, yielding one entry per CDR3 protein. Of about half a million distinct CDR3 sequences in the sample, about 20% were seen once. Sequencing was carried out using blood. The receptors shown here come from a middle-aged man with Graves' ophthalmopathy.

This clonotype was counted at least ten times. This chain uses TRBV13 with TRBJ2-7; TRBD1 agrees at 11 bases. In germline, CDR1 is PRHDT, CDR2 FYEKMQ (reference sequence). The CDR3 spans 16 residues. V lost 0 bases to trimming and J lost 3 bases; unmatched junction nucleotides: 4. CDR3 protein: CASSLGLGTGGYEQYF. DNA of the CDR3: TGTGCCAGCAGCTTAGGCCTAGGGACAGGGGGCTACGAGCAGTACTTC.

The table lists this clonotype with a few counts. The chain recombines TRBV29-1 with TRBJ2-7; no clear D. The CDR3 is made up of 8 amino acids. Germline CDR1 and CDR2: SQVTM and ANQGSEA. Written as DNA, the CDR3 is TGCAGTCCCTACGAGCAGTACTTC. This sequence encodes CSPYEQYF.

Ten or more counts support this clonotype. The chain couples TRBV7-3 to TRBJ2-1, with TRBD1 matching over 9 bases. Germline-derived CDR1 and CDR2 are SGHTA and FQGTGA. This CDR3 region has 16 residues. The V segment lost 1 base and the J segment 6 bases; nucleotides outside the gene matches: 7. DNA for the CDR3: TGTGCCAGCAGCTTAAATATGGACAGGGGTTTCAATGAGCAGTTCTTC. Its translation is CASSLNMDRGFNEQFF. The full variable domain, completed using reference TRBV7-3 and TRBJ2-1, is GAGVSQTPSNKVTEKGKYVELRCDPISGHTALYWYRQSLGQGPEFLIYFQGTGAADDSGLPNDRFFAVRPEGSVSTLKIQRTERGDSAVYLCASSLNMDRGFNEQFFGPGTRLTVL.

V and J are TRBV12-3 or TRBV12-4 and TRBJ1-6; D is uncertain. Trimming removed 5 bases at V and 9 bases at J, with 14 bases between. The CDR3 has 14 residues. CDR3: CASSLKLGSSPLHF. The CDR3 DNA sequence: TGTGCCAGCAGTCTAAAGTTAGGCTCTTCACCCCTCCACTTT.

This clonotype was counted once. The conserved phenylalanine or tryptophan normally closing the CDR3 is absent here, so this likely arose from a read error. The chain uses TRBV20-1 and TRBJ2-7; TRBD1 matches at 8 bases. The CDR3 covers 13 residues. CDR1 and CDR2 (germline): DFQATT, SNEGSKA (reference sequence). V gave up 4 bases and J gave up 5 bases; unmatched junction bases: 7. CDR3 coding DNA: TGCAGTGCTACAAGGACAGGGACCAACGAGCAGTACTCC. Protein: CSATRTGTNEQYS.

V gene TRBV4-1 combines with J gene TRBJ2-3; maybe TRBD1 (5 bases). Per germline, CDR1 MGHRA and CDR2 YSYEKL. The CDR3 is made up of 15 amino acids. Trimming left V 3 bases short and J 2 bases short, with 12 bases between. This CDR3 reads CASSHGAVPTDTQYF. Here the CDR3 DNA reads TGCGCCAGCAGCCATGGGGCAGTTCCCACAGATACGCAGTATTTT.

V usage is TRBV28 and J usage is TRBJ2-5; maybe TRBD2 (6 bases). The V and J ends lost 5 bases and 2 bases respectively, with 12 bases between them. Germline V lookup: CDR1 MDHEN, CDR2 SYDVKM. The CDR3 covers 14 residues. The CDR3 region is CASSPGGPQETQYF. As DNA, the CDR3 is TGTGCCAGCAGTCCAGGAGGGCCACAAGAGACCCAGTACTTC.

V usage is TRBV19 and J usage is TRBJ2-1; D gene uncertain. CDR3 size: 13 residues. V was shortened by 4 bases and J by 14 bases, with 18 bases between the two germline ends. Germline loops: CDR1 LNHDA, CDR2 SQIVND (reference sequence). The CDR3 coding sequence is TGTGCCAGTAGTACCGTCCGGTCTGGGGATAAGTTCTTC. Translated: CASSTVRSGDKFF.

In its sample, this clonotype was seen a few times. The CDR3 is CSVDGGQSSYNEQFF. CDR3 sequence (DNA): TGCAGCGTTGACGGGGGCCAGAGCTCCTACAATGAGCAGTTCTTC. The chain joins TRBV29-1 to TRBJ2-1; either TRBD1 or TRBD2 may supply D (6 bases each). The CDR3 has 15 residues. Germline V gene lookup returns CDR1 SQVTM and CDR2 ANQGSEA. Trimming pared 3 bases from V and 0 bases from J, leaving 12 bases between.

The gene calls are TRBV7-2 and TRBJ2-3; TRBD1 is a possible D gene (6 bases). V gave up 1 base and J gave up 5 bases, with 10 bases separating them. CDR3 size: 14 residues. Germline values: CDR1 SGHTA, CDR2 FQGNSA. The CDR3 sequence is CASSLVGQLDTQYF. Here the CDR3 DNA reads TGTGCCAGCAGCTTAGTTGGACAGCTAGATACGCAGTATTTT.